One sample yielded the 17 T cell receptor beta chains listed below, sequenced in a study of regulatory T cells in long-lasting Graves disease. Sequencing libraries for TCR beta were prepared with iRepertoire HTBI primers and Arm-PCR of CDR3 regions. MiXCR was run by TCRdb on the multiplex PCR reads, yielding one entry per CDR3 protein. The table includes 350,000 to 550,000 distinct CDR3 sequences, 14% detected once. Specified time point: newly diagnosed GD, antithyroid drugs for less than 3 months. RNA from PBMCs was the source of the TCR library. This same sample was also part of a study on T cells in Graves' hyperthyroidism and ophthalmopathy.

The sample here was peripheral blood mononuclear cells (PBMCs), taken at new diagnosis, from a patient treated with antithyroid drugs. These receptors all come from a woman in her forties or fifties with Graves disease.

The J gene is TRBJ1-4, the V gene TRBV4-1; 8 nucleotides align to TRBD1. The CDR3 has 17 residues. CDR1 MGHRA and CDR2 YSYEKL come from the germline V gene. V lost 0 bases to trimming and J lost 5 bases; unmatched junction nucleotides: 8. The CDR3: CASSQDAGRTGNEKLFF. In DNA, the CDR3 is TGCGCCAGCAGCCAAGACGCGGGGAGGACAGGGAATGAAAAACTGTTTTTT.

This clonotype was seen a handful of times. The rearrangement links TRBV7-3 to TRBJ2-2, with D possibly matching TRBD1 (6 bases). The CDR3 sequence is 18 residues long. The germline V and J ends were trimmed by 2 bases and 0 bases, with 16 bases remaining between them. CDR1 SGHTA and CDR2 FQGTGA come from the germline V gene. CDR3 region: CASSLGFRTATNTGELFF. The DNA for the CDR3 is TGTGCCAGCAGCTTAGGCTTTCGGACAGCCACGAACACCGGGGAGCTGTTTTTT.

This chain links TRBV4-1 with TRBJ1-2; no definite D call. Germline V gives CDR1 MGHRA, CDR2 YSYEKL. The V gene lost 0 bases and the J gene lost 8 bases, with 4 bases spanning the gap. This CDR3 has 11 amino acids. The CDR3 here is CASSQDGGYTF. The CDR3 DNA reads TGCGCCAGCAGCCAAGATGGGGGCTACACCTTC.

The table lists this clonotype with a few counts. The rearrangement uses TRBV3-1 and TRBJ1-1; D may be TRBD1 (6 bases). Germline V gene sequence: CDR1 LGHDT, CDR2 YNNKEL (reference sequence). Trimming took off 1 base at V and 3 bases at J, with 12 bases between the two ends. The CDR3 is 15 residues long. CDR3 DNA sequence: TGTGCCAGCAGCCAAGGGGGCAGGGGTTACACTGAAGCTTTCTTT. It translates to CASSQGGRGYTEAFF.

Many counts were recorded for this clonotype. This chain links TRBV3-1 with TRBJ2-7; D is undetermined. This CDR3 is 12 amino acids long. Germline CDR1 reads LGHDT; CDR2 reads YNNKEL (reference sequence). V was shortened by 1 base and J by 2 bases, with 3 bases between the two germline ends. Here the CDR3 reads CASSQGPYEQYF. CDR3 nucleotides: TGTGCCAGCAGCCAAGGGCCCTACGAGCAGTACTTC.

The chain links TRBV30 to TRBJ2-7, with D unresolved. Germline V lookup: CDR1 GTSNPN, CDR2 SVGIG (reference sequence). CDR3 length equals 11 residues. The V and J ends lost 3 bases and 5 bases respectively, with 8 bases between them. CDR3 in amino acids: CAWRGPHEQYF. In DNA form, the CDR3 reads TGTGCCTGGAGGGGTCCCCACGAGCAGTACTTC.

This clonotype was detected only a few times. The V gene is TRBV7-9, the J gene TRBJ2-1; a possible D gene is TRBD2 (6 bases). The V end lost 4 bases, the J end lost 9 bases, and 25 bases lay between the germline ends. Germline CDR1 reads SEHNR; CDR2 reads FQNEAQ (reference sequence). This CDR3 region has 17 residues. The CDR3 sequence is CASSSTRGGLSGGEQFF. In DNA, the CDR3 is TGTGCCAGCAGCTCAACAAGGGGAGGACTGAGCGGCGGTGAGCAGTTCTTC. Variable domain in full (rest from reference TRBV7-9 and TRBJ2-1): DTGVSQNPRHKITKRGQNVTFRCDPISEHNRLYWYRQTLGQGPEFLTYFQNEAQLEKSRLLSDRFSAERPKGSFSTLEIQRTEQGDSAMYLCASSSTRGGLSGGEQFFGPGTRLTVL.

This clonotype was detected ten times or more. The chain combines TRBV2 with TRBJ2-5, with 8 nucleotides matching TRBD2. V was pared by 9 bases and J by 3 bases, with 3 bases of the junction left unmatched. This CDR3 has 12 amino acids. Germline CDR1 and CDR2: SNHLY and FYNNEI. The CDR3 DNA is TGTGCCAGTAGCGGGACAAAAGAGACCCAGTACTTC. This sequence encodes CASSGTKETQYF.

This clonotype has more than one count but fewer than ten. The V and J genes are TRBV24-1 and TRBJ2-1; tentatively, D is TRBD1 (5 bases). The CDR3 loop spans 14 amino acids. The germline V gene has CDR1 KGHDR and CDR2 SFDVKD. Trimming took off 0 bases at V and 7 bases at J, with 9 bases between the two ends. CDR3 nucleotides: TGTGCCACCAGTGATTTGCCGCAGGGAAATGAGCAGTTCTTC. It translates to CATSDLPQGNEQFF.

For this clonotype: Just one base apart from a much larger clone, this may be a read error. This chain links TRBV30 with TRBJ2-7; D possibly corresponds to TRBD2 (5 bases). The CDR3 is 14 residues long. V lost 6 bases and J 2 bases, leaving 17 bases between the germline ends. Germline CDR1 reads GTSNPN; CDR2 reads SVGIG (reference sequence). In DNA, the CDR3 is TGTGCCTGCAAACCGCCGCTAGCCCCCTACGAGCAGTACTTC. This codes for CACKPPLAPYEQYF.

This clonotype appeared many times. The chain carries TRBV2 and TRBJ1-2; TRBD1 aligns across 8 bases. Germline assignment: CDR1 SNHLY and CDR2 FYNNEI. Germline trimming cut 6 bases from V and 7 bases from J; bases unmatched to any gene: 7. The length of the CDR3 is 13 residues. CDR3 amino acids: CASSGQGRGGYTF. CDR3 bases: TGTGCCAGCAGCGGACAGGGAAGAGGTGGCTACACCTTC.

V and J are TRBV19 and TRBJ2-3; 9 positions match TRBD2. V lost 6 bases and J lost 5; bases outside the gene matches: 15. This CDR3 has 17 residues. CDR1 LNHDA and CDR2 SQIVND come from the germline V gene (reference sequence). As DNA, the CDR3 is TGTGCCAGTAGAAGAACGGTTAGCGGGAGTGCTGGAGATACGCAGTATTTT. Encoded protein: CASRRTVSGSAGDTQYF.

This clonotype was picked up many times. The rearrangement joins TRBV2 to TRBJ1-1; maybe TRBD1 (5 bases). V was cut by 6 bases and J by 6 bases, with 11 bases left in between. The CDR3 has 12 amino acids. The V gene's germline CDR1 is SNHLY and CDR2 FYNNEI. CDR3 loop: CASSPTAPEAFF. The CDR3 coding sequence is TGTGCCAGCAGCCCGACAGCTCCTGAAGCTTTCTTT.

This clonotype was counted a few times. The chain uses TRBV20-1 and TRBJ2-1; tentative D call: TRBD2 (6 bases). The CDR3 contains 16 residues. V lost 0 bases and J 5 bases, leaving 17 bases between the germline ends. Germline assignment: CDR1 DFQATT and CDR2 SNEGSKA (reference sequence). The CDR3 region has the DNA TGCAGTGCTAGAGATCCTAGCGCTGCAGATGACAATGAGCAGTTCTTC. This encodes CSARDPSAADDNEQFF.

V is TRBV4-1 and J is TRBJ2-1; D is undetermined. The CDR3 covers 16 residues. Trimming took off 4 bases at V and 2 bases at J, with 15 bases between the two ends. The germline CDR1 and CDR2 sequences are MGHRA and YSYEKL. CDR3 DNA: TGCGCCAGCAGCCGACCGCCCACCGGCCCCTACAATGAGCAGTTCTTC. Protein product: CASSRPPTGPYNEQFF.

With regard to this clonotype: A much larger clonotype is one base distant, so this may be a read error. V usage is TRBV6-1 and J usage is TRBJ1-1, with D uncertain. From germline, CDR1 is MNHNS and CDR2 SASEGT. The length of the CDR3 is 12 residues. The CDR3 sequence: CASSVTNTETFF. CDR3 coding DNA: TGTGCCAGCTCCGTAACGAACACTGAAACTTTCTTT.

J is TRBJ2-7 and V is TRBV7-9; D not certain. Trimming removed 1 base from V and 3 bases from J, with 7 bases in between. The CDR3 runs 13 residues. Germline assignment: CDR1 SEHNR and CDR2 FQNEAQ (reference sequence). The CDR3 nucleotides read TGTGCCAGCAGCTTAGACACCAACTACGAGCAGTACTTC. Protein product: CASSLDTNYEQYF.